The clone carrying this TCR beta chain was detected once. Authors' methods: Estimates of nucleated cell counts were drawn from the amplification of reference gene primers. Repertoires were generated with immunoSEQ multiplex PCR, while TCRdb's copy carries only in-frame clones and drops some. V and J calls and clone size are those listed in that table; D and trimming were worked out from the DNA. The sample lists more than 200,000 clones, 83% occurring once. This sample is part of a study of blood T cell repertoires in COVID-19. Study as a whole: Material from acute and convalescent COVID-19 was sourced from the United States, Italy and Spain.

The CDR3 loop spans 14 amino acids. The germline V gene encodes CDR1 LGHDT and CDR2 YNNKEL (reference sequence). After removal of 3 bases from V and 0 bases from J, the junction contained 0 bases not matched to a gene. This TCR derives from a middle-aged woman with active or convalescent COVID-19. The chain is built from TRBV3-1 (or the pseudogene TRBV3-2) and TRBJ2-7; TRBD1 agrees at 9 bases. The specimen sequenced was peripheral blood. The DNA of the CDR3 is TGTGCCAGCAGCCAGGGACAGGGCTCCTACGAGCAGTACTTC. Translation gives CASSQGQGSYEQYF.